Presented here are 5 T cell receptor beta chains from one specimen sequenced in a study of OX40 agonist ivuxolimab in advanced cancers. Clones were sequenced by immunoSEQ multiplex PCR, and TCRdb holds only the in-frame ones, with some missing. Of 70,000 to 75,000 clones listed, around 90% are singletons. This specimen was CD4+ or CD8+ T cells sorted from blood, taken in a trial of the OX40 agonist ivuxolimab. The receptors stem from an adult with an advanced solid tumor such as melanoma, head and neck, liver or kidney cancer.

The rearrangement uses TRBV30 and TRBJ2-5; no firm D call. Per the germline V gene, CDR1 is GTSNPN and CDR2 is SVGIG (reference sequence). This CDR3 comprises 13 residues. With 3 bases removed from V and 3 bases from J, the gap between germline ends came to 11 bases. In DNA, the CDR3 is TGTGCCTGGAGCGGAGCTGGGAAAGAGACCCAGTACTTC. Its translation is CAWSGAGKETQYF.

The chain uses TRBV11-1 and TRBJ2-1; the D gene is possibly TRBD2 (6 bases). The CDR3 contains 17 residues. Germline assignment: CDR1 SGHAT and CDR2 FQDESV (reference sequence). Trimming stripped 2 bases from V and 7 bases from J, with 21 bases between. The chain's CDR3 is CASSLSAWRGPENEQFF. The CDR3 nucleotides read TGTGCCAGCAGCTTATCGGCCTGGCGGGGTCCCGAGAATGAGCAGTTCTTC.

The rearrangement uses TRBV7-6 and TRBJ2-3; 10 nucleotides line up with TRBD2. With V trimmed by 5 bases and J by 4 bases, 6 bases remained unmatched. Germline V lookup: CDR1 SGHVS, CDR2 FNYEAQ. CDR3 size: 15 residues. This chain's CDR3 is CASSKQREGSDTQYF. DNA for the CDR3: TGTGCCAGCAGCAAGCAGCGGGAGGGCTCAGATACGCAGTATTTT.

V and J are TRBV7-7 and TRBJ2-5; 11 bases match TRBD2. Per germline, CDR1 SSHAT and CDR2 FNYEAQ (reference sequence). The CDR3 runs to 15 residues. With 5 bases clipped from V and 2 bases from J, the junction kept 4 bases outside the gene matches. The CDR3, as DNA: TGTGCCAGCAGCCACGGGACTAGCGGACAAGAGACCCAGTACTTC. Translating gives CASSHGTSGQETQYF.

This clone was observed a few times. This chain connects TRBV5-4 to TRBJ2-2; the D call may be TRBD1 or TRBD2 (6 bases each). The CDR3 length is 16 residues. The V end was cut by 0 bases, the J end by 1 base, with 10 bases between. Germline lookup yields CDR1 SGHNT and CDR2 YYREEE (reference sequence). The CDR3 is CASSLGRGRNTGELFF. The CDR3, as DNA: TGTGCCAGCAGCTTGGGTCGGGGGCGGAACACCGGGGAGCTGTTTTTT.